The clone carrying this TCR beta chain has only a few counts. Its antigen is still unknown. Here immunoSEQ multiplex PCR was the method, and the copy in TCRdb shows in-frame clones only, minus some. Among tens of thousands of clones, 87% were seen once, and the ten largest hold roughly a quarter. The data were obtained in a study of T cell responses to AZD1222 COVID-19 vaccine. Study-wide background: Pooling covered second doses at about 4 or about 12 weeks. Findings and limits, study-wide: It should be noted that donors were predominantly white British and more often female, and clonal diversity was possibly underestimated.

V was trimmed by 6 bases and J by 5 bases, leaving 11 bases between them. The length of the CDR3 is 12 residues. Germline V gene data show CDR1 as MDHEN and CDR2 as SYDVKM. This sample comprised peripheral blood, obtained on day 0 of AZD1222 vaccination. This chain connects TRBV28 to TRBJ2-7, with TRBD1 as a possible D gene (5 bases). The source of this sequence is an adult in good health. The chain's CDR3 is CASSSGIHEQYF. The CDR3, as DNA: TGTGCCAGCAGCTCAGGGATCCACGAGCAGTACTTC.